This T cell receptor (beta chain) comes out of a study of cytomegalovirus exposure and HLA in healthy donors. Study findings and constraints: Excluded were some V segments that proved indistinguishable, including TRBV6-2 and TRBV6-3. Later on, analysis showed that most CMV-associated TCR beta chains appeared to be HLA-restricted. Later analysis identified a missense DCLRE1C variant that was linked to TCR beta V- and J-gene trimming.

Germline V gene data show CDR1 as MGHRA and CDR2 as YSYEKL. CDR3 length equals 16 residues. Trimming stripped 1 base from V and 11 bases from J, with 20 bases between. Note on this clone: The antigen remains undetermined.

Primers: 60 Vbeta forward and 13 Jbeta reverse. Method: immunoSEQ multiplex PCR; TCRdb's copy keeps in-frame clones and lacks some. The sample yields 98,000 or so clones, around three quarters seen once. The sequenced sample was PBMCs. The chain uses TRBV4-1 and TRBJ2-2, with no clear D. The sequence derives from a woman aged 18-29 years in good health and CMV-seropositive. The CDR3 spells CASSQAPAGGVAELFF. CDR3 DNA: TGCGCCAGCAGCCAAGCCCCCGCCGGCGGTGTCGCCGAGCTGTTTTTT.